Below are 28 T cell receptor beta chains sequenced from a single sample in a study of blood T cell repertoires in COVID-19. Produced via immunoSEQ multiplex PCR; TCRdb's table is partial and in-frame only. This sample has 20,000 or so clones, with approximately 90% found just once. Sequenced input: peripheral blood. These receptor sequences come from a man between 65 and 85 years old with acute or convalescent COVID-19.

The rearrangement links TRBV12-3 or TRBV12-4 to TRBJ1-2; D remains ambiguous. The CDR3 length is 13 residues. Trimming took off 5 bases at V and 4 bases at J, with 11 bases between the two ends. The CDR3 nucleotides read TGTGCCAGCAGTCAACAGTTCTTCTATGGCTACACCTTC. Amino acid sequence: CASSQQFFYGYTF.

The CDR3 spells CASSAEFYEQYF. The CDR3 nucleotides are TGTGCCAGCAGTGCTGAGTTCTACGAGCAGTACTTC. V and J are TRBV6-4 and TRBJ2-7; no clear D gene. Trimming stripped 4 bases from V and 3 bases from J, with 7 bases between. CDR1 is MRHNA, CDR2 SNTAGT, per germline. The CDR3 has 12 residues.

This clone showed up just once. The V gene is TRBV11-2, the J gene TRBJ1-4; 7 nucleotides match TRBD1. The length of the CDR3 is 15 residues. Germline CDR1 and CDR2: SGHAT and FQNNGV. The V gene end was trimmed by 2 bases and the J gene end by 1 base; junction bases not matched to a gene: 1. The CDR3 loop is CASSLRGLTNEKLFF. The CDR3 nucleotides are TGTGCCAGCAGCTTAAGGGGGCTAACTAATGAAAAACTGTTTTTT.

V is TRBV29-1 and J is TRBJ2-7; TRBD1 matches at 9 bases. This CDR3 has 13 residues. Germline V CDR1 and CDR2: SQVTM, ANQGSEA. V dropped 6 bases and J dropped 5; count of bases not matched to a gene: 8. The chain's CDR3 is CSVDPGQGDEQYF. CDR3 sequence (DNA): TGCAGCGTAGACCCGGGACAGGGCGACGAGCAGTACTTC.

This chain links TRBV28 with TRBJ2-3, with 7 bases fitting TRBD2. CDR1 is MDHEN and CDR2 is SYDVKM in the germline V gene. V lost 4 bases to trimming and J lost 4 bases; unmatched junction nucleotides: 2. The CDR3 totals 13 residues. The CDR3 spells CASSSRGADTQYF. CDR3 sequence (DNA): TGTGCCAGCAGTTCCCGGGGGGCAGATACGCAGTATTTT.

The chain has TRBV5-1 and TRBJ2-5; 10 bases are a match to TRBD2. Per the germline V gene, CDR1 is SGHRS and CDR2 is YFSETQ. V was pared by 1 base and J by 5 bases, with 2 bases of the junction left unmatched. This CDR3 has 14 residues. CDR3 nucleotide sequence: TGCGCCAGCAGCTTGACTAGCGGGATGGAGACCCAGTACTTC. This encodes CASSLTSGMETQYF.

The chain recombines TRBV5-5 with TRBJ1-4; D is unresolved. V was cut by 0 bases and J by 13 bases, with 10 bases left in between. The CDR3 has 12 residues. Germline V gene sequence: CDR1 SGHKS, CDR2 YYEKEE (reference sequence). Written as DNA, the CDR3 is TGTGCCAGCAGCTTGGTTCCAGGAGGACTGTTTTTT. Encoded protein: CASSLVPGGLFF.

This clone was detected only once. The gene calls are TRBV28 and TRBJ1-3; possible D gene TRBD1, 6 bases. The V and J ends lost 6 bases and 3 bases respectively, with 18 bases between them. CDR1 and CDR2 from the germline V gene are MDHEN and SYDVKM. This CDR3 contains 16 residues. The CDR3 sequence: CASSPTRQAVGNTIYF. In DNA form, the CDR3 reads TGTGCCAGCAGCCCAACCAGACAGGCCGTTGGAAACACCATATATTTT.

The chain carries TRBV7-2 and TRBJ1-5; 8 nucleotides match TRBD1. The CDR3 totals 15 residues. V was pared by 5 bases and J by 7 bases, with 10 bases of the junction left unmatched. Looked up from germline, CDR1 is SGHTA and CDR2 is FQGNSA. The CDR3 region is CASSARTGPEQPQHF. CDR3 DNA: TGTGCCAGCAGCGCCCGGACAGGGCCGGAGCAGCCCCAGCATTTT.

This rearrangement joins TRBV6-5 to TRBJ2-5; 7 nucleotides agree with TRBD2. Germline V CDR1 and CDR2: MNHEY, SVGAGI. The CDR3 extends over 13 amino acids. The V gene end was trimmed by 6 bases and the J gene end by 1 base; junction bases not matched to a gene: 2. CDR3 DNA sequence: TGTGCCAGCAGCGGGACTATCCAAGAGACCCAGTACTTC. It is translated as CASSGTIQETQYF.

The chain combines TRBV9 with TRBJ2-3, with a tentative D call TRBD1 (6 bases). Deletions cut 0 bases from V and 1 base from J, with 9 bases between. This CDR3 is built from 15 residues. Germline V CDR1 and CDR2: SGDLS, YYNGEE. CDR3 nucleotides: TGTGCCAGCAGCGTAGCCCGACAGGGCACAGATACGCAGTATTTT. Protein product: CASSVARQGTDTQYF.

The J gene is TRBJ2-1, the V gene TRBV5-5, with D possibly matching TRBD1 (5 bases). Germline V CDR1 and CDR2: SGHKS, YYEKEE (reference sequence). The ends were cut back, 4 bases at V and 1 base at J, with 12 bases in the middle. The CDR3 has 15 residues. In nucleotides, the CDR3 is TGTGCCAGCAGCCAGGGCGTCGGATCCTACAATGAGCAGTTCTTC. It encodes CASSQGVGSYNEQFF.

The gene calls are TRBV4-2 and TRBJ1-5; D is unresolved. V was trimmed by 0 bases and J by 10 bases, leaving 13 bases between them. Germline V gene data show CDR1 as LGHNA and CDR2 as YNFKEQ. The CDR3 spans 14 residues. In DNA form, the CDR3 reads TGTGCCAGCAGCCAAGATCCGGCCGGGATTCCCCAGCATTTT. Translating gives CASSQDPAGIPQHF.

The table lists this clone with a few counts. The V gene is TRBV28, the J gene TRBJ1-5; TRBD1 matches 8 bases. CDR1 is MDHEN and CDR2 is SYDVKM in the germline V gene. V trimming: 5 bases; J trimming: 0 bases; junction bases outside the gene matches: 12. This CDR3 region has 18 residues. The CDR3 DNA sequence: TGTGCCAGCAGTCCCAAATTCGGGACAGGAGCTAGCAATCAGCCCCAGCATTTT. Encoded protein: CASSPKFGTGASNQPQHF.

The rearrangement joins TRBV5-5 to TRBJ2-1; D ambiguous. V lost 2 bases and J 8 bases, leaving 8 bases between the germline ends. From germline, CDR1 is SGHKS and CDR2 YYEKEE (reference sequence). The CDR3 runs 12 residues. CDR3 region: CASSFQNDEQFF. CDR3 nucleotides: TGTGCCAGCAGCTTCCAGAACGATGAGCAGTTCTTC.

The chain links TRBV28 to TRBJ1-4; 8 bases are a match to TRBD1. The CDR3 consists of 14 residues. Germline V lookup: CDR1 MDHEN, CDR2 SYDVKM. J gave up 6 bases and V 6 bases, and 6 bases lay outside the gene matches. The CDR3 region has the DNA TGTGCCAGCAGCCAAAACAGGGGGGATGAAAAACTGTTTTTT. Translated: CASSQNRGDEKLFF.

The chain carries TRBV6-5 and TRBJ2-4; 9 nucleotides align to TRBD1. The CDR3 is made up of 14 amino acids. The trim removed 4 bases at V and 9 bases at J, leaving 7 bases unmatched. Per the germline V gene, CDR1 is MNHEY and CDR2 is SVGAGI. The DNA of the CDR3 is TGTGCCAGCAGTTCCGGGACAGGGAGGGGCATTCAGTACTTC. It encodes CASSSGTGRGIQYF.

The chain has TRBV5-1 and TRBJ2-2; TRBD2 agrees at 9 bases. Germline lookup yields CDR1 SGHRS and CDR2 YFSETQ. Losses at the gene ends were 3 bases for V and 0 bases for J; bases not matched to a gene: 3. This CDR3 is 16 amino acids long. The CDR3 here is CASSYPSGANTGELFF. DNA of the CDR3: TGCGCCAGCAGCTACCCTAGCGGGGCGAACACCGGGGAGCTGTTTTTT. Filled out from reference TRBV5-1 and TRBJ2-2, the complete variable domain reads KAGVTQTPRYLIKTRGQQVTLSCSPISGHRSVSWYQQTPGQGLQFLFEYFSETQRNKGNFPGRFSGRQFSNSRSEMNVSTLELGDSALYLCASSYPSGANTGELFFGEGSRLTVL.

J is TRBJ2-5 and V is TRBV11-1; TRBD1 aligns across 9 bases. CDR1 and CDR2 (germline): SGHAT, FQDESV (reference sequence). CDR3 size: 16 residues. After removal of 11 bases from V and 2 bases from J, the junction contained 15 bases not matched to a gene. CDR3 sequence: CAPRPGPGTGQETQYF. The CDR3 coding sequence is TGTGCCCCGCGGCCGGGACCCGGGACAGGGCAAGAGACCCAGTACTTC.

The CDR3 region has the DNA TGTGCCAGCAGTAACGGACTGGAGGAAGGGAATAATGAGCAGTTCTTC. Translation: CASSNGLEEGNNEQFF. The rearrangement joins TRBV28 to TRBJ2-1; a weak D match, TRBD2 (5 bases). CDR1 and CDR2 from the germline V gene are MDHEN and SYDVKM. This CDR3 has 16 residues. V lost 5 bases, J lost 7 bases, and 21 bases lay in between.

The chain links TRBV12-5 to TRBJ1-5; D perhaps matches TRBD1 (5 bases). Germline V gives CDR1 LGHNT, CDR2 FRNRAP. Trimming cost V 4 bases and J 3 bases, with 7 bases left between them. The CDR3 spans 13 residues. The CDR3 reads CASGSQDNQPQHF. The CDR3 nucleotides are TGTGCTAGTGGTTCACAGGACAATCAGCCCCAGCATTTT.

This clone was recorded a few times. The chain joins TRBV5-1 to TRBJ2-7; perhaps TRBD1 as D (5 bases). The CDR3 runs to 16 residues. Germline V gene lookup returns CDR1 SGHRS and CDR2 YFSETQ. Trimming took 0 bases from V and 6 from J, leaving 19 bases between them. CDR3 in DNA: TGCGCCAGCAGCTTGGAAAGTCGGCAGGGTAGGGGCGAGCAGTACTTC. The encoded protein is CASSLESRQGRGEQYF.

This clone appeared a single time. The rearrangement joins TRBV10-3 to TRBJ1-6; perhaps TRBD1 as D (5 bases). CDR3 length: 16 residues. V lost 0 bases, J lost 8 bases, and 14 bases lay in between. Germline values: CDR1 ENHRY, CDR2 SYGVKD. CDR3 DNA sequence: TGTGCCATCAGTGAGTCAGCCGGGGGTCGGGATTCACCCCTCCACTTT. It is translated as CAISESAGGRDSPLHF.

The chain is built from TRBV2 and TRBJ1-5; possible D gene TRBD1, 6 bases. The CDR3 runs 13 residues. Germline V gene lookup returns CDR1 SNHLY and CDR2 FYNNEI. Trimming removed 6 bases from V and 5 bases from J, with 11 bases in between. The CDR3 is CASSREGDQPQHF. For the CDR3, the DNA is TGTGCCAGCAGCAGGGAGGGGGATCAGCCCCAGCATTTT. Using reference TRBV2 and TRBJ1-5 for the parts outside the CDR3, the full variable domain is EPEVTQTPSHQVTQMGQEVILRCVPISNHLYFYWYRQILGQKVEFLVSFYNNEISEKSEIFDDQFSVERPDGSNFTLKIRSTKLEDSAMYFCASSREGDQPQHFGDGTRLSIL.

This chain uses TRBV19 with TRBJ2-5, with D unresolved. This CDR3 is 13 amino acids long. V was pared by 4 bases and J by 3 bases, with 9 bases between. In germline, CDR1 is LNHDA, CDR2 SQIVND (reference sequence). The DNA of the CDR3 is TGTGCCAGTAGTAGGAGCCCGGAAGAGACCCAGTACTTC. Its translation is CASSRSPEETQYF.

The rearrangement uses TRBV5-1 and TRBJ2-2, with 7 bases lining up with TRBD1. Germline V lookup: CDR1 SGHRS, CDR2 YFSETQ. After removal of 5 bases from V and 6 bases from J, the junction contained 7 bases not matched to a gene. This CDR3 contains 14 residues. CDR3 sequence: CASSETGSSGELFF. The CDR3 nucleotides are TGCGCCAGCAGTGAGACAGGGTCTTCCGGGGAGCTGTTTTTT.

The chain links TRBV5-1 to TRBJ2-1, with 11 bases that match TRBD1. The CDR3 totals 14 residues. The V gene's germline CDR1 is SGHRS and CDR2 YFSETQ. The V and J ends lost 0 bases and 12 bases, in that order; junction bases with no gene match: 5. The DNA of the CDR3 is TGCGCCAGCAGCTTGGAGGACAGGGGGCTCAGGCAGTTCTTC. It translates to CASSLEDRGLRQFF.

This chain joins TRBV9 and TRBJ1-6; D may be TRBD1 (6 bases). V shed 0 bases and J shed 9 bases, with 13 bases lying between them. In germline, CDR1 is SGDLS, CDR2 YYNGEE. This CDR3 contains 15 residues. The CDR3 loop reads CASSVDWGPGSPLHF. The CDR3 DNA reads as TGTGCCAGCAGCGTAGACTGGGGGCCGGGTTCACCCCTCCACTTT.